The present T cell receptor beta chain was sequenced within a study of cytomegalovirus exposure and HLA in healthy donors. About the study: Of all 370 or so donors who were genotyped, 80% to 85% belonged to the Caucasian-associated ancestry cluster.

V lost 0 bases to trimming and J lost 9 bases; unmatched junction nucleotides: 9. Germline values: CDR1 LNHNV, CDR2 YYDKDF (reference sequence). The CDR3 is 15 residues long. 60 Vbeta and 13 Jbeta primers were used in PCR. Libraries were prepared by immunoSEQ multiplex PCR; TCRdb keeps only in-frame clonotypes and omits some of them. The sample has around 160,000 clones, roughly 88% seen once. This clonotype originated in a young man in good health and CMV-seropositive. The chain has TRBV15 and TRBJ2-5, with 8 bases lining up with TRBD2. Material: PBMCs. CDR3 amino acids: CATSRDASGLAAQYF. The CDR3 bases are TGTGCCACCAGCAGAGACGCTAGCGGGTTAGCGGCCCAGTACTTC. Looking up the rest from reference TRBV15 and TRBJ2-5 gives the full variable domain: DAMVIQNPRYQVTQFGKPVTLSCSQTLNHNVMYWYQQKSSQAPKLLFHYYDKDFNNEADTPDNFQSRRPNTSFCFLDIRSPGLGDTAMYLCATSRDASGLAAQYFGPGTRLLVL.